This T cell receptor (beta chain) is drawn from a study of shared clonotypes between healthy human individuals (dated by TCRdb to 2020 to 2021). For the wider study: The cohort included a few men and a couple of women between 18 and 49 years of age. Blood TCR repertoires of five healthy adults were deeply sequenced to estimate repertoire size and the extent of clonotype sharing between individuals. Different laboratories and diverse techniques were used to prepare libraries and sequence TCR repertoires, to increase sequencing depth and limit assay-specific biases. Each donor's leukapheresis produced roughly between roughly 0.85 and 10 billion PBMCs. What the research found in general, with its limitations: The genetic and exposure-history diversity represented was limited by the small number of donors. Sampling was restricted to blood, and TCR repertoires in tissues likely differ from the TCR repertoires found in blood. Pairwise subsampling led to the expectation that sequencing depth would affect the degree of clonotype sharing among donors.

The donors were healthy, HIV-negative adults with no recently reported acute infections or vaccinations. Only Caucasian adults living in Nashville, Tennessee, USA were represented among the donors. For unsorted samples, roughly 91 million PBMCs were counted, and genomic DNA was extracted using the QIAamp DNA Blood Mini kit. Blood was obtained by leukapheresis, after which PBMCs were separated by Ficoll-Histopaque density gradient centrifugation and cryopreserved in liquid nitrogen vapor phase. To note about this clone: The antigen it binds to is not known. No base quality values were provided; no much bigger clone lies one nucleotide off.

Using the deep immunoSEQ assay, TCR CDR3 regions were amplified from genomic DNA by multiplex PCR. Genomic DNA extracted from each cell subset was distributed evenly over all wells of several immunoSEQ 96-well plates, and each plate served as one replicate. For unsorted PBMC, about 270 ng of genomic DNA, equivalent to approximately 30,000 T cell genomes, went into each replicate PCR. Ten immunoSEQ deep assay plates were used to sequence the unsorted PBMC genomic DNA. Purified libraries were quantified with a Qubit 3.0 fluorometer, sized on a Bioanalyzer 2100, and re-quantified with the KAPA Library Quantification kit. Each immunoSEQ 96-well plate was sequenced on its own single-read 150-cycle Illumina NextSeq 550 flow cell. The published analysis was carried out like this. Because the immunoSEQ output held only junctional sequences and lacked quality scores, the filtering could not match the filtering applied to full-length reads. To assign V/J genes and CDR3, sequences were annotated against IMGT germline references using PyIR, a Python wrapper for IgBLAST v1.9. Reads were filtered out if the reads had weak V/J assignments (E-value above 1e-6), no CDR3, stop codons, out-of-frame junctions, or ambiguous translated residues. A V3J clonotype was defined by an identical inferred V gene, J gene, and CDR3 amino acid sequence. Percentage overlap between repertoires was calculated by dividing the number of shared unique clonotypes by the size of the smaller repertoire. Richness of each repertoire was evaluated using RTK rarefaction, the Chao1 estimator, and Recon v2.1 estimates of unobserved clonotypes. TCRdb took over this immuneACCESS table, retaining in-frame rearrangements with V and J assigned. Such tables are incomplete; in checked studies, under half of the missing clones stem from an unresolved V gene, and the remainder is unexplained. V, J and clone size reflect that table, while D and trimming were determined from the DNA. The sample data list about 490,000 clones, and approximately 80% of these were observed just once. Clones ranked in the top ten supply roughly 13% of the sample.

There are 16 amino acids in the CDR3, from cysteine to phenylalanine inclusive. CDR3 DNA is the only sequence kept; it has 48 bases, read in frame from the first base. The germline V gene supplies CDR1 SGHTA and CDR2 FQGTGA. V is clipped by 5 bases and J by 7 bases, and the sequence between their germline boundaries is 24 bases long. The sequenced material came from PBMCs. This sequence was found in a middle-aged woman in good health. Some clones in this sample may be carry-over from other donors' samples. In this chain, TRBV7-3 is recombined with TRBJ2-7; the D call could be TRBD1 or TRBD2, with each sharing 6 bases. The CDR3: CASSDRPGATLGEQYF. Read as DNA, the sequence is TGTGCCAGCAGCGACCGCCCGGGGGCGACTTTGGGAGAGCAGTACTTC.